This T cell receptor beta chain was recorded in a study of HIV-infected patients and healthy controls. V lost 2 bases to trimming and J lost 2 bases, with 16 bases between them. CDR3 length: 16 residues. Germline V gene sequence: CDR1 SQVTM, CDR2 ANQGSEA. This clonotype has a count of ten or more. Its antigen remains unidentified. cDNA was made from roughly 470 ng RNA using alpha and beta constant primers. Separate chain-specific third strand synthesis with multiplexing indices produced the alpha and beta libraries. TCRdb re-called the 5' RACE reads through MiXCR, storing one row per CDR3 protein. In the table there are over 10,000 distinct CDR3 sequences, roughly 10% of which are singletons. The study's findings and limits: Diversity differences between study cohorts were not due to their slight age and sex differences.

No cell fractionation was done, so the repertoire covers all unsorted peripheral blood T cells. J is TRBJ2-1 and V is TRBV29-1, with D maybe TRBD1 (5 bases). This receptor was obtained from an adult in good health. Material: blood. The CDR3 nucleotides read TGCAGCGTTGAACCGACAGCGAAGGATCCCTACAATGAGCAGTTCTTC. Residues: CSVEPTAKDPYNEQFF.